The TCR beta chain described here comes from a study of siplizumab effects on memory and regulatory T cells. Study outcomes and limitations: Where siplizumab was present, mappable alloreactive CD4+ clones averaged about 70% Treg-derived, compared with less than 35% in controls. Proliferating siplizumab-culture Tregs lacked confirmation of suppressive function.

With regard to this clone: No antigen is known for it.

Here immunoSEQ multiplex PCR was the method, and the copy in TCRdb shows in-frame clones only, minus some. The sample consists of about 100,000 clones, about 92% of them appearing once. From germline, CDR1 is LNHDA and CDR2 SQIVND (reference sequence). The V gene end was trimmed by 5 bases and the J gene end by 1 base; junction bases not matched to a gene: 7. The CDR3 totals 15 residues. The origin of this receptor is a human donor in good health. This chain links TRBV19 with TRBJ1-1, with TRBD1 matching over 7 bases. The sample was Tregs sorted from blood. Written as DNA, the CDR3 is TGTGCCAGTAGTTCTTGGGACAGAAAGAACACTGAAGCTTTCTTT. This codes for CASSSWDRKNTEAFF.